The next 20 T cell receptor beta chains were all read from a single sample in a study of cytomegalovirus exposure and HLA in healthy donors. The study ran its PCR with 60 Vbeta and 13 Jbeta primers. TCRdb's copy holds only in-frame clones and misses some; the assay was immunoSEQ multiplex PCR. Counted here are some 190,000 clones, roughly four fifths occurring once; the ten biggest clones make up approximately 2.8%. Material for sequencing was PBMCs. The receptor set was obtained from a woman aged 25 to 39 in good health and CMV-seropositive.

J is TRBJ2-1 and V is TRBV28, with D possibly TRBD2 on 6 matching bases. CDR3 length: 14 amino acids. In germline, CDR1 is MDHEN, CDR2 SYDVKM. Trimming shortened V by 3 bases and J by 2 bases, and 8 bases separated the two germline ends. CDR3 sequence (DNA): TGTGCCAGCAGTTTTAGCGGACCCTACAATGAGCAGTTCTTC. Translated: CASSFSGPYNEQFF. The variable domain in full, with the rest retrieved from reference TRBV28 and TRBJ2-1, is DVKVTQSSRYLVKRTGEKVFLECVQDMDHENMFWYRQDPGLGLRLIYFSYDVKMKEKGDIPEGYSVSREKKERFSLILESASTNQTSMYLCASSFSGPYNEQFFGPGTRLTVL.

Here the CDR3 reads CASSVRQGGLYNEQFF. The DNA of the CDR3 is TGTGCCAGCAGTGTCCGTCAGGGTGGGCTCTACAATGAGCAGTTCTTC. This chain joins TRBV5-6 and TRBJ2-1, with a tentative D call TRBD1 (5 bases). The CDR3 loop spans 16 amino acids. Germline-derived CDR1 and CDR2 are SGHDT and YYEEEE. V lost 5 bases to trimming and J lost 3 bases, with 18 bases between them.

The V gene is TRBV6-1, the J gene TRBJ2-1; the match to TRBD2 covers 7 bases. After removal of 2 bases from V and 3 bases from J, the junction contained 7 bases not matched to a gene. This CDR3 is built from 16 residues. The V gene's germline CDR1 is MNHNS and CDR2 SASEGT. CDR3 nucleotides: TGTGCCAGCAGTGAAAGGAGTAGCGGGTACTACAATGAGCAGTTCTTC. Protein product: CASSERSSGYYNEQFF.

The CDR3 nucleotides read TGTGCCAGCAGCTTGGGACAGGGGCCAAAACTCACCGGGGAGCTGTTTTTT. Protein product: CASSLGQGPKLTGELFF. The chain carries TRBV5-4 and TRBJ2-2; TRBD1 matches 8 bases. The CDR3 has 17 amino acids. CDR1 and CDR2 (germline): SGHNT, YYREEE (reference sequence). V lost 0 bases and J lost 4; bases outside the gene matches: 8.

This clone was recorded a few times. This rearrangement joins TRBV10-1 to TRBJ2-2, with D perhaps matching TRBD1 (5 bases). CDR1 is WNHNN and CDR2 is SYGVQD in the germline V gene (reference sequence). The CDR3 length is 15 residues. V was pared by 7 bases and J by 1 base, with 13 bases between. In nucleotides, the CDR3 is TGCGCCAGCACCAGCGACACAGGGAACACCGGGGAGCTGTTTTTT. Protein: CASTSDTGNTGELFF.

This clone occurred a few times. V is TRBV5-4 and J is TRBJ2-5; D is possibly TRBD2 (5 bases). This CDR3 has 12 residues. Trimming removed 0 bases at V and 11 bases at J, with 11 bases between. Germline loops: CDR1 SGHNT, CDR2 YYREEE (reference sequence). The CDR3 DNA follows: TGTGCCAGCAGCTTGGACCGGGATAGGCAGTACTTC. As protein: CASSLDRDRQYF. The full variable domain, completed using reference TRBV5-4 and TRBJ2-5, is ETGVTQSPTHLIKTRGQQVTLRCSSQSGHNTVSWYQQALGQGPQFIFQYYREEENGRGNFPPRFSGLQFPNYSSELNVNALELDDSALYLCASSLDRDRQYFGPGTRLLVL.

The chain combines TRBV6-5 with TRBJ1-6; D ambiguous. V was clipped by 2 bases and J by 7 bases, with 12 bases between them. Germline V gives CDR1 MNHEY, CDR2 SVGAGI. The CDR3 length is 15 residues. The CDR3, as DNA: TGTGCCAGCAGTTACGAGGCGGGGAACAATTCACCCCTCCACTTT. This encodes CASSYEAGNNSPLHF.

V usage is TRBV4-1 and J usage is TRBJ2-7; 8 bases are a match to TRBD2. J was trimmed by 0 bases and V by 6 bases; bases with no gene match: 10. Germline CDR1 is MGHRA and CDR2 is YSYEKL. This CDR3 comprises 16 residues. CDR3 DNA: TGCGCCAGCAGACCCGGACTAGCCATCCTCTCCTACGAGCAGTACTTC. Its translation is CASRPGLAILSYEQYF.

The CDR3 is CASSRYGTAYSQETQYF. DNA for the CDR3: TGCGCCAGCAGCCGGTACGGGACAGCATATTCCCAAGAGACCCAGTACTTC. This rearrangement joins TRBV5-1 to TRBJ2-5; TRBD1 matches 7 bases. Germline lookup yields CDR1 SGHRS and CDR2 YFSETQ. V lost 4 bases and J lost 1; bases outside the gene matches: 13. CDR3 length equals 17 residues.

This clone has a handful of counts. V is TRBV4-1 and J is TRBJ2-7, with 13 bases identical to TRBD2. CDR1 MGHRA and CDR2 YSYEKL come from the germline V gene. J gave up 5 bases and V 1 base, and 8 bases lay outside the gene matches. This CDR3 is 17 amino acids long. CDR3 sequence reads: CASSQGWGTSGRDEQYF. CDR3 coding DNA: TGCGCCAGCAGCCAAGGGTGGGGCACTAGCGGGAGGGACGAGCAGTACTTC.

For the CDR3, the DNA is TGTGCCAGCAGACGGGGATTTTCTAGCACAGATACGCAGTATTTT. This codes for CASRRGFSSTDTQYF. The V and J genes are TRBV6-1 and TRBJ2-3; possibly TRBD2 for D (5 bases). Trimming stripped 6 bases from V and 0 bases from J, with 13 bases between. The CDR3 consists of 15 residues. Germline lookup yields CDR1 MNHNS and CDR2 SASEGT.

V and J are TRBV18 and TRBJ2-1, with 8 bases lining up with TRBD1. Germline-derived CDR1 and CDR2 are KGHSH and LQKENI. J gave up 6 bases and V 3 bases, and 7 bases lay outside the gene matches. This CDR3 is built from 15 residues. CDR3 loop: CASSPRQGTGNEQFF. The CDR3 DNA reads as TGTGCCAGCTCACCGAGACAGGGGACAGGCAATGAGCAGTTCTTC.

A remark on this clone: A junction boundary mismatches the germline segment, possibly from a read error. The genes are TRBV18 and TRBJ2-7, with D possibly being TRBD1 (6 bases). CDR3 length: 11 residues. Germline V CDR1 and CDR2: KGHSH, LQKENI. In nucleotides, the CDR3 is TGTGCCAGCTCACCAGGGCAGGGGTTAAACTTC. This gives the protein CASSPGQGLNF.

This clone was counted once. CDR3 DNA: TGCGCCAGCAGCTTGGGGGGTCTAGCGGGAGGGCATCGGGAGCAGTACTTC. Amino acid sequence: CASSLGGLAGGHREQYF. The genes are TRBV5-1 and TRBJ2-7, with 12 bases fitting TRBD2. Germline lookup yields CDR1 SGHRS and CDR2 YFSETQ. This CDR3 spans 17 amino acids. The V segment lost 0 bases and the J segment 7 bases; nucleotides outside the gene matches: 11.

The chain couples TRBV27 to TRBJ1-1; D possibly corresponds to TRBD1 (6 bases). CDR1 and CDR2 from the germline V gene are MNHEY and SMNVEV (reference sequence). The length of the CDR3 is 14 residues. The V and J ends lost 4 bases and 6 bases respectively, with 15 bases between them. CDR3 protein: CASSSEAWGPEAFF. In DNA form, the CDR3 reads TGTGCCAGCAGTTCAGAGGCATGGGGGCCTGAAGCTTTCTTT.

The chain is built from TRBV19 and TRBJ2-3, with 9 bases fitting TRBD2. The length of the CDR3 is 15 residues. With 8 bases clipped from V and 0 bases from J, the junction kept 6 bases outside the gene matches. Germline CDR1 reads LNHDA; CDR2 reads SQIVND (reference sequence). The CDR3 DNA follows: TGTGCCAGTGGCGGGGGGGCGGTAAGCACAGATACGCAGTATTTT. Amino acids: CASGGGAVSTDTQYF.

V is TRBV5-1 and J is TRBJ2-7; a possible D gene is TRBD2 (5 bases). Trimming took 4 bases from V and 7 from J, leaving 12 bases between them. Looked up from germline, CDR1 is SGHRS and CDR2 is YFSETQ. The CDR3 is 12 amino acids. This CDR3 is CASSHGVGEQYF. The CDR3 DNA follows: TGCGCCAGCAGCCACGGGGTGGGAGAGCAGTACTTC.

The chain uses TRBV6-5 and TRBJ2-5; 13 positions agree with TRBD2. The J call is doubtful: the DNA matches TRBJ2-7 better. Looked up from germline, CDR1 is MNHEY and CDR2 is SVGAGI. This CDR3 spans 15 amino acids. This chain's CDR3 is CASSWTSGSSYEQYF. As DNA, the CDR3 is TGTGCCAGCAGTTGGACTAGCGGGAGCTCCTACGAGCAGTACTTC.

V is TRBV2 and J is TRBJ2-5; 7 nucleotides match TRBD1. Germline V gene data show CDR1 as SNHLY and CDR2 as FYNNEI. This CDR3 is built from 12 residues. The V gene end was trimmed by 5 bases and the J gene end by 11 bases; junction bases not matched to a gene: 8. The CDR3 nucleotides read TGTGCCAGCAGTAATAACAGGGGTGAGCAGTACTTC. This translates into CASSNNRGEQYF.

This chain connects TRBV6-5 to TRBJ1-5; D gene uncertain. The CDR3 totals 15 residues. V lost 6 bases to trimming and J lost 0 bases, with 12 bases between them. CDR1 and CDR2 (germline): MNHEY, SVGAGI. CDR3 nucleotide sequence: TGTGCCAGCAGATTGGACTCTCATAGCAATCAGCCCCAGCATTTT. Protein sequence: CASRLDSHSNQPQHF.